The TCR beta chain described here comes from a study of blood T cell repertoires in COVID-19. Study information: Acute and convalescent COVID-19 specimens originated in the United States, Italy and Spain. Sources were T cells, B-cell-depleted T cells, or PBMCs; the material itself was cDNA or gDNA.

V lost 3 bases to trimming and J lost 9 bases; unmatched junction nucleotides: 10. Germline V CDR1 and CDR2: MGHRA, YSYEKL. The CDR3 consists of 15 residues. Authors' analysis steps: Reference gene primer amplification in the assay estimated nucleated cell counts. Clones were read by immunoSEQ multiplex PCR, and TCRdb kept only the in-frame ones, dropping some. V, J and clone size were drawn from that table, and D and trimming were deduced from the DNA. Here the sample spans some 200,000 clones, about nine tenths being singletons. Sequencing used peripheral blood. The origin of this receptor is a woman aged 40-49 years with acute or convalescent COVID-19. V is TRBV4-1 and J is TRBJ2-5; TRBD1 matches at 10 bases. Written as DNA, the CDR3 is TGCGCCAGCAGCCACCGACAGGGGGCTTCGGAGGCCCAGTACTTC. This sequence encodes CASSHRQGASEAQYF.